This T cell receptor (beta chain) appears in the sequencing data of a study of shared clonotypes between healthy human individuals. Clones were read by immunoSEQ multiplex PCR, and TCRdb kept only the in-frame ones, dropping some. The sample shows approximately 2,300,000 clones, about nine tenths of them seen only once. Concerning this clone: The antigen remains undetermined.

Study results and limitations: Measured sharing among donors was expected to vary with sequencing depth.

The CDR3 totals 16 residues. V lost 4 bases, J lost 0 bases, and 10 bases stayed unmatched. Germline CDR1 and CDR2: SGHRS and YFSETQ. This TCR derives from a man aged 18 to 30 in good health. Some clones in this sample may be carry-over from other donors' samples. Sequencing was carried out using naive CD4+ T cells from PBMCs. Subset meaning: CD45RA+ positively selected. The chain links TRBV5-1 to TRBJ2-7; TRBD1 matches 7 bases. CDR3 bases: TGCGCCAGCAGCCCCACGACAGGGTCCCCCTCCTACGAGCAGTACTTC. Residues: CASSPTTGSPSYEQYF.